The clone carrying this T cell receptor beta chain was detected many times. The sample is drawn from a study of Graves' ophthalmopathy and Graves' hyperthyroidism. Trimming removed 6 bases from V and 5 bases from J, with 16 bases in between. Germline V gene data show CDR1 as SGHRS and CDR2 as YFSETQ. This CDR3 region has 14 residues. Amplified material comprised TCR beta CDR3 regions derived from RNA transcripts. HTBI primers were used in a first-round RT-PCR, which preceded a second-round multiplex PCR. TCRdb redid the calling of the multiplex PCR reads with MiXCR, one entry per CDR3 protein. In the table there are roughly 230,000 distinct CDR3 sequences, roughly 21% of which are singletons.

V is TRBV5-1 and J is TRBJ2-3; a possible D gene is TRBD2 (5 bases). This TCR was sampled from a woman aged 50 to 65 with Graves' ophthalmopathy. Sequenced material: peripheral blood. The CDR3, as DNA: TGCGCCAGCAATTACGAGGCCGGAGGAGATACGCAGTATTTT. Protein sequence: CASNYEAGGDTQYF.